The subject of this entry is one T cell receptor (beta chain). Its antigen is as yet unknown. The record originates from a study of T cell responses to AZD1222 COVID-19 vaccine. The study, taken as a whole, reports: The study found vaccine-associated CD4 TCRs spanning spike, dominant at 160-218 and 743-854.

Assay used: immunoSEQ multiplex PCR; TCRdb lists only in-frame clones, some missing. The repertoire holds 110,000 to 150,000 clones, with approximately 90% as singletons. CDR1 is LGHNA, CDR2 YNFKEQ, per germline. Trimming took 4 bases from V and 3 from J; bases not matched to a gene: 6. The CDR3 has 17 amino acids. This sequence was found in an adult in good health. The sample in question was peripheral blood, obtained on day 0 of AZD1222 vaccination. The chain employs TRBV4-2 and TRBJ2-6, with 10 positions matching TRBD1. CDR3 bases: TGTGCCAGCAGCCGACCCGGGACAGGGGATGGGGCCAACGTCCTGACTTTC. Its translation is CASSRPGTGDGANVLTF.